The TCR beta chain under discussion was sequenced for a study of cytomegalovirus exposure and HLA in healthy donors. Researchers ran the PCR with 60 Vbeta and 13 Jbeta primers. Generated by immunoSEQ multiplex PCR, the TCRdb table keeps only in-frame clones and is missing some. The data contain 90,000 to 130,000 clones, roughly 85% of them seen just once; the ten biggest clones take up roughly 22%. CDR1 LNHDA and CDR2 SQIVND come from the germline V gene (reference sequence). The CDR3 is 15 amino acids. Trimming left V 7 bases short and J 4 bases short, with 16 bases between. The chain carries TRBV19 and TRBJ1-4; D is perhaps TRBD1 (5 bases). Sequenced input: PBMCs. This receptor was obtained from a man aged 30-40 years in good health and CMV-seropositive. The CDR3 region is CASTGGATRNEKLFF. CDR3 nucleotides: TGTGCCAGTACCGGGGGTGCCACCCGTAATGAAAAACTGTTTTTT.